This TCR beta chain was captured in a study of cytomegalovirus exposure and HLA in healthy donors. About the research overall: When over 300 donors were genotyped, about 81% of them were found to fall in the Caucasian-associated ancestry cluster.

On this clone itself: Its antigen remains unidentified.

Study-level findings and limits: Apparent HLA restriction characterized most CMV-associated TCR beta chains in a later analysis. Several of the most significant clusters appeared linked to common viral pathogens, based on a later analysis.

The PCR had 60 Vbeta and 13 Jbeta primers. Per the study methods: A later analysis counted 80 million or so unique TCR beta chains, 10 million to 12 million shared. Libraries were prepared by immunoSEQ multiplex PCR; TCRdb keeps only in-frame clonotypes and omits some of them. D and trimming come from the DNA, and the V and J calls and clone size come from that table. This sample has some 150,000 clones, with 80% to 85% found just once. CDR3 length: 20 residues. The V gene end was trimmed by 1 base and the J gene end by 1 base; junction bases not matched to a gene: 20. CDR1 is GTSNPN, CDR2 SVGIG, per germline (reference sequence).

This sequence joins TRBV30 and TRBJ1-1; 8 nucleotides align to TRBD1. Sequencing was done on a sample of PBMCs. The TCR comes from a boy aged 2 to 10 in good health and CMV-seronegative. The CDR3 sequence: CAWSGGTGTSVPRPNTEAFF. The CDR3 DNA reads as TGTGCCTGGAGTGGGGGGACAGGAACTTCTGTACCGAGACCGAACACTGAAGCTTTCTTT.